This TCR beta chain came from a study of cytotoxic CD8 clonotypes in ibrutinib-treated CLL. In the study overall: Included were about a dozen relapsed/refractory and 15 treatment-naive patients, of whom around 17 were IGHV unmutated.

Library input was about 2.2 micrograms of DNA from cryopreserved PBMCs. TCRdb keeps only in-frame clones here, not all; method: immunoSEQ multiplex PCR. The profile covers 75,000 to 80,000 clones, with roughly 83% appearing a single time and 38% taken by the ten largest. Study observations and caveats: While tracking circulating CD8+ T-cell counts, baseline clonality exceeded that of age-matched healthy donors. Clonality went up at ibrutinib response and then declined back toward baseline at progression.

The ends lost 4 bases at V and 7 bases at J; junction bases unmatched: 7. The germline V gene has CDR1 LNHDA and CDR2 SQIVND (reference sequence). The length of the CDR3 is 14 residues. Notes on this clone: The antigen remains unidentified.

The sequence was collected from a human donor with chronic lymphocytic leukemia. The chain joins TRBV19 to TRBJ1-5; TRBD1 agrees at 7 bases. The sample was PBMCs, taken after 24 months of ibrutinib treatment. The CDR3 DNA reads as TGTGCCAGTAGTACCCCTACAGGGGTCCAGCCCCAGCATTTT. This translates into CASSTPTGVQPQHF. Full variable domain (remainder filled in from reference TRBV19 and TRBJ1-5): DGGITQSPKYLFRKEGQNVTLSCEQNLNHDAMYWYRQDPGQGLRLIYYSQIVNDFQKGDIAEGYSVSREKKESFPLTVTSAQKNPTAFYLCASSTPTGVQPQHFGDGTRLSIL.